The clone carrying this TCR beta chain was found once. Its antigen remains unknown. Per germline, CDR1 SEHNR and CDR2 FQNEAQ (reference sequence). The CDR3 sequence is 13 residues long. The V end lost 5 bases, the J end lost 11 bases, and 18 bases lay between the germline ends. This record comes from a study of shared clonotypes between healthy human individuals. Looking at the study overall: The people who gave samples were a couple of women and three men aged 18 to 49. Overall study results and limits: Researchers found naive subsets generally carried larger estimated richness than memory subsets.

Positive CCR7 selection of CD45RO-negative cells yielded the naive CD8 cells, and terminally differentiated effector memory CD45RA+ cells were excluded. The repertoire was sequenced with immunoSEQ multiplex PCR; TCRdb's copy has only in-frame clones and lacks some. The table shows 550,000 to 750,000 clones, with roughly 95% occurring only once. Specimen: naive CD8+ T cells sorted from blood. The chain uses TRBV7-9 and TRBJ1-1; no clear D. The source of this sequence is a young woman in good health. The CDR3 DNA is TGTGCCAGCAGCCCCGGAGTGGGTGTTATGGCTTTCTTT. The encoded protein is CASSPGVGVMAFF.